The next 5 T cell receptor beta chains were all read from a single sample in a study of blood T cells in healthy people across ages. Next came a second PCR, run for 7 to 11 cycles, which used a sample-barcoded 5' primer along with a J-beta primer mix. Using its own MiXCR run on the 5' RACE reads, TCRdb lists one record per CDR3 protein. The sample lists hundreds of thousands of distinct CDR3 sequences; 46% were seen once. The source material was blood. The source is a man older than 75 in good health.

The J gene is TRBJ2-3, the V gene TRBV4-1, with 7 nucleotides matching TRBD1. The CDR3 runs 16 residues. V was clipped by 4 bases and J by 0 bases; unmatched bases: 7. The V gene's germline CDR1 is MGHRA and CDR2 YSYEKL. CDR3 amino acids: CASSLLGQESTDTQYF. CDR3 coding DNA: TGCGCCAGCAGCCTTCTCGGACAGGAGAGCACAGATACGCAGTATTTT.

The table lists this clonotype with many counts. The chain is built from TRBV29-1 and TRBJ2-5; TRBD2 matches at 7 bases. Trimming cost V 6 bases and J 2 bases; bases outside gene matches: 6. The CDR3 loop spans 13 amino acids. Germline V CDR1 and CDR2: SQVTM, ANQGSEA. CDR3 DNA: TGCAGCGTAATCTCCGGGGGGCAAGAGACCCAGTACTTC. Translating gives CSVISGGQETQYF.

The CDR3 nucleotides are TGCAGCGTTGAAGACAGGGCCCACACAGATACGCAGTATTTT. As protein: CSVEDRAHTDTQYF. The chain recombines TRBV29-1 with TRBJ2-3, with a tentative D call TRBD1 (5 bases). The length of the CDR3 is 14 residues. Germline assignment: CDR1 SQVTM and CDR2 ANQGSEA. V gave up 0 bases and J gave up 2 bases, with 9 bases separating them.

V and J are TRBV29-1 and TRBJ2-5, with D perhaps matching TRBD1 (6 bases). The DNA matches TRBJ2-7 better at its end, which makes the J call doubtful. The V gene's germline CDR1 is SQVTM and CDR2 ANQGSEA. CDR3 size: 12 residues. As DNA, the CDR3 is TGCAGCGTTGAAGAGGGGGCATACGAGCAGTACTTC. Residues: CSVEEGAYEQYF.

This clonotype has a single count. The rearrangement joins TRBV6-2 or TRBV6-3 to TRBJ2-5; TRBD1 matches at 9 bases. The DNA end lines up better with TRBJ2-7; the J call may be wrong. Looked up from germline, CDR1 is MNHEY and CDR2 is SVGEGT. This CDR3 is built from 12 residues. The CDR3 is CASRDRVGEQYF. DNA of the CDR3: TGTGCCAGTAGGGACAGGGTAGGCGAGCAGTACTTC.